These 12 T cell receptor beta chains share one sample of origin, sequenced in a study of T cells in Graves' hyperthyroidism and ophthalmopathy. The CDR3 regions of TCR beta were amplified from RNA transcripts. The HTBI primer set was used in a first-round RT-PCR of the TCR CDR3. TCRdb re-called the multiplex PCR reads with MiXCR, one entry per CDR3 protein. The sample holds roughly 570,000 distinct CDR3 sequences, around 45% seen once. The specimen was peripheral blood or thyroid tissue (not recorded which). Receptors were obtained from a woman younger than 30 with Graves' hyperthyroidism.

Only a few counts were recorded for this clonotype. The rearrangement joins TRBV20-1 to TRBJ2-2; D could derive from TRBD1 or TRBD2 (6 bases each). The V gene lost 6 bases and the J gene lost 4 bases, with 15 bases spanning the gap. CDR1 and CDR2 from the germline V gene are DFQATT and SNEGSKA (reference sequence). The CDR3 length is 14 residues. The CDR3 sequence: CSAPGAGGTGELFF. In DNA form, the CDR3 reads TGCAGTGCCCCAGGGGCCGGGGGCACCGGGGAGCTGTTTTTT.

V gene TRBV20-1 combines with J gene TRBJ1-5; TRBD1 is a possible D gene (5 bases). The CDR3 is 16 residues long. V was clipped by 0 bases and J by 2 bases, with 14 bases between them. The germline gives CDR1 DFQATT, CDR2 SNEGSKA (reference sequence). CDR3 nucleotide sequence: TGCAGTGCTAGAGATCCGAGGGACGGTGGCAATCAGCCCCAGCATTTT. This translates into CSARDPRDGGNQPQHF.

In DNA form, the CDR3 reads TGTGCCAGCAGTTGGCTAGGGTCAACTGAGCAGTTCTTC. Its protein is CASSWLGSTEQFF. V is TRBV2 and J is TRBJ2-1; D unclear. Per germline, CDR1 SNHLY and CDR2 FYNNEI. V lost 5 bases and J lost 9, with 14 bases in between. The CDR3 length is 13 residues.

This clonotype occurred many times. This chain joins TRBV20-1 and TRBJ2-5, with 7 nucleotides matching TRBD1. The CDR3 totals 13 residues. The trim removed 4 bases at V and 4 bases at J, leaving 6 bases unmatched. The germline gives CDR1 DFQATT, CDR2 SNEGSKA (reference sequence). CDR3 coding DNA: TGCAGTGCTATGCAAAGGGGGCTAGAGACCCAGTACTTC. Protein product: CSAMQRGLETQYF.

This clonotype was observed at least ten times. V gene TRBV5-8 combines with J gene TRBJ2-6; unclear D gene. Trimming removed 4 bases from V and 4 bases from J, with 21 bases in between. CDR1 and CDR2 from the germline V gene are SGHTS and YDEGEE. This CDR3 is built from 18 residues. The CDR3 coding sequence is TGTGCCAGCAGCCCTAGTTCTCCTGCAGGTACCGGGGCCAACGTCCTGACTTTC. Translated, it gives CASSPSSPAGTGANVLTF. Full variable domain (outside the CDR3, taken from reference TRBV5-8 and TRBJ2-6): EAGVTQSPTHLIKTRGQQATLRCSPISGHTSVYWYQQALGLGLQFLLWYDEGEERNRGNFPPRFSGRQFPNYSSELNVNALELEDSALYLCASSPSSPAGTGANVLTFGAGSRLTVL.

As concerns this clonotype: Likely a read error: the CDR3 ends without its conserved phenylalanine or tryptophan. Because the CDR3's place on the DNA is in doubt, the DNA is left out and the CDR3 is given as listed by TCRdb. V usage is TRBV6-5 and J usage is TRBJ1-4; TRBD1, the table's D call, was not compared with the DNA. The CDR3 length equals 11 residues, ends included. Germline CDR1 reads MNHEY; CDR2 reads SVGAGI. The CDR3: CASSYAQTGFY.

This clonotype was seen at least ten times. V is TRBV6-5 and J is TRBJ1-1; 7 bases are a match to TRBD1. The length of the CDR3 is 15 residues. V shed 7 bases and J 1 base; nucleotides not matched to a gene: 9. CDR1 and CDR2 from the germline V gene are MNHEY and SVGAGI. DNA of the CDR3: TGTGCCAGCAAGGGGGCAACAGGGAGGAACACTGAAGCTTTCTTT. It specifies CASKGATGRNTEAFF.

This clonotype was detected many times. This rearrangement joins TRBV12-5 to TRBJ2-7; weak D call: TRBD2 (5 bases). From germline, CDR1 is LGHNT and CDR2 FRNRAP. Trimming removed 3 bases from V and 1 base from J, with 7 bases in between. The CDR3 has 13 amino acids. CDR3 amino acids: CASGLPGSYEQYF. The CDR3 DNA reads TGTGCTAGTGGTTTACCGGGGTCCTACGAGCAGTACTTC.

This clonotype was observed a handful of times. Possible read error: a much larger clone is one base away. The V and J genes are TRBV7-3 and TRBJ2-7, with 7 bases aligning to TRBD2. CDR3 length: 13 amino acids. V lost 8 bases, J lost 5 bases, and 9 bases stayed unmatched. Germline CDR1 is SGHTA and CDR2 is FQGTGA. The CDR3 DNA is TGTGCCAGCGGCTGGGGGGGGAAGGACGAGCAGTACTTC. It encodes CASGWGGKDEQYF.

This clonotype was detected only once. The V call is TRBV7-2, the J call TRBJ1-6; tentatively, D is TRBD1 (6 bases). Germline V CDR1 and CDR2: SGHTA, FQGNSA. The V end was cut by 5 bases, the J end by 9 bases, with 20 bases between. The CDR3 extends over 16 amino acids. The CDR3 here is CASSTWTDPSVSPLHF. CDR3 in DNA: TGTGCCAGCAGCACTTGGACAGACCCGAGCGTTTCACCCCTCCACTTT.

This clonotype was observed a handful of times. The DNA for the CDR3 is TGTGCCAGCGTTATGACAGACAACACTGAAGCTTTCTTT. This encodes CASVMTDNTEAFF. The J gene is TRBJ1-1, the V gene TRBV25-1; D possibly corresponds to TRBD1 (5 bases). Germline V gene data show CDR1 as MGHDK and CDR2 as SYGVNS. Trimming took 8 bases from V and 2 from J, leaving 12 bases between them. The CDR3 is made up of 13 amino acids.

The CDR3 sequence: CAISDRVAGAYEQYF. The CDR3 nucleotides are TGTGCCATCAGTGACAGGGTAGCGGGAGCCTACGAGCAGTACTTC. V and J are TRBV10-3 and TRBJ2-7; 9 bases map to TRBD2. The CDR3 consists of 15 residues. V lost 3 bases, J lost 2 bases, and 5 bases stayed unmatched. Germline CDR1 reads ENHRY; CDR2 reads SYGVKD.